This is a list of T cell receptor beta chains from one sample in a study of blood T cell repertoires in COVID-19. The protocol was immunoSEQ multiplex PCR, while the TCRdb copy is restricted to in-frame clones and leaves out a portion. The table has roughly 32,000 clones, 90% seen once. The sequenced sample consisted of peripheral blood. These receptors were obtained from a man older than 75 with acute or convalescent COVID-19. Both conserved end residues are part of each CDR3. A D gene is named only where the DNA matches it firmly. Rows give clone size only sometimes, using once, few, many, or a class for an expanded clone.

V gene: TRBV6-5
D gene: -
clone size: -
J gene: TRBJ2-1
CDR3 protein: CASSSRLGEQFF
CDR3 DNA: TGTGCCAGCAGTTCCCGCCTCGGTGAGCAGTTCTTC

V gene: TRBV19
D gene: TRBD2
clone size: -
J gene: TRBJ2-3
CDR3 protein: CASSIGLAGATDTQYF
CDR3 DNA: TGTGCCAGTAGTATCGGACTAGCGGGGGCCACAGATACGCAGTATTTT

V gene: TRBV5-1
D gene: -
clone size: -
J gene: TRBJ1-2
CDR3 protein: CASSLGENYGYTF
CDR3 DNA: TGCGCCAGCAGCTTGGGAGAGAACTATGGCTACACCTTC

V gene: TRBV2
D gene: -
clone size: -
J gene: TRBJ1-4
CDR3 protein: CASSVSKGESEKLFF
CDR3 DNA: TGTGCCAGCAGTGTCTCTAAGGGGGAGAGTGAAAAACTGTTTTTT

V gene: TRBV29-1
D gene: -
clone size: -
J gene: TRBJ2-1
CDR3 protein: CSVEAGREVTYNEQFF
CDR3 DNA: TGCAGCGTTGAAGCAGGCAGGGAAGTAACCTACAATGAGCAGTTCTTC

V gene: TRBV7-2
D gene: TRBD1
clone size: -
J gene: TRBJ2-1
CDR3 protein: CASSPQAGGNEQFF
CDR3 DNA: TGTGCCAGCAGCCCCCAGGCAGGGGGCAATGAGCAGTTCTTC

V gene: TRBV19
D gene: -
clone size: once
J gene: TRBJ2-5
CDR3 protein: CASSRQRQETQYF
CDR3 DNA: TGTGCCAGTAGTAGGCAGCGGCAAGAGACCCAGTACTTC

V gene: TRBV3-1/TRBV3-2
D gene: -
clone size: -
J gene: TRBJ1-5
CDR3 protein: CASSPRSNNQPQHF
CDR3 DNA: TGTGCCAGCAGCCCGAGGAGTAACAATCAGCCCCAGCATTTT

V gene: TRBV14
D gene: TRBD2
clone size: -
J gene: TRBJ2-7
CDR3 protein: CASSQAKRGDSYEQYF
CDR3 DNA: TGTGCCAGCAGCCAAGCCAAACGGGGGGACTCCTACGAGCAGTACTTC

V gene: TRBV10-3
D gene: TRBD2
clone size: -
J gene: TRBJ2-3
CDR3 protein: CATSGGGSTDTQYF
CDR3 DNA: TGTGCCACCTCAGGCGGGGGAAGCACAGATACGCAGTATTTT

V gene: TRBV5-1
D gene: TRBD1
clone size: -
J gene: TRBJ2-1
CDR3 protein: CASSLLPRGRNNEQFF
CDR3 DNA: TGCGCCAGCAGCTTGTTACCCAGGGGGCGCAACAATGAGCAGTTCTTC

V gene: TRBV19
D gene: -
clone size: -
J gene: TRBJ1-4
CDR3 protein: CASSQGQNNEKLFF
CDR3 DNA: TGTGCCAGTAGCCAGGGACAAAATAATGAAAAACTGTTTTTT

V gene: TRBV6-6
D gene: -
clone size: -
J gene: TRBJ2-7
CDR3 protein: CASRPTRINEQYF
CDR3 DNA: TGTGCCAGCAGGCCGACTAGAATCAACGAGCAGTACTTC

V gene: TRBV7-9
D gene: -
clone size: -
J gene: TRBJ1-4
CDR3 protein: CASSHYPSPLMNEKLFF
CDR3 DNA: TGTGCCAGCAGCCACTACCCGAGTCCCTTGATGAATGAAAAACTGTTTTTT

V gene: TRBV5-4
D gene: TRBD2
clone size: -
J gene: TRBJ2-3
CDR3 protein: CASSGRGANTDTQYF
CDR3 DNA: TGTGCCAGCAGCGGGCGGGGGGCAAACACAGATACGCAGTATTTT

V gene: TRBV9
D gene: -
clone size: -
J gene: TRBJ1-1
CDR3 protein: CASSVVPGTEAFF
CDR3 DNA: TGTGCCAGCAGCGTAGTTCCCGGCACTGAAGCTTTCTTT

V gene: TRBV11-2
D gene: -
clone size: -
J gene: TRBJ1-2
CDR3 protein: CASSLDHRAYGYTF
CDR3 DNA: TGTGCCAGCAGCTTAGATCACAGGGCCTATGGCTACACCTTC

V gene: TRBV18
D gene: -
clone size: -
J gene: TRBJ2-1
CDR3 protein: CASSPFPGTDNEQFF
CDR3 DNA: TGTGCCAGCTCACCATTCCCGGGGACTGACAATGAGCAGTTCTTC

V gene: TRBV7-9
D gene: -
clone size: -
J gene: TRBJ2-1
CDR3 protein: CASSSLTSGTSNEQFF
CDR3 DNA: TGTGCCAGCAGCTCTTTAACCTCCGGGACTTCCAATGAGCAGTTCTTC

V gene: TRBV10-3
D gene: -
clone size: -
J gene: TRBJ1-5
CDR3 protein: CAISESLQNQPQHF
CDR3 DNA: TGTGCCATCAGTGAGTCGTTACAGAACCAGCCCCAGCATTTT

V gene: TRBV15
D gene: -
clone size: -
J gene: TRBJ1-5
CDR3 protein: CATSATTDYSNQPQHF
CDR3 DNA: TGTGCCACCAGCGCTACGACCGACTATAGCAATCAGCCCCAGCATTTT

V gene: TRBV7-6
D gene: TRBD1
clone size: -
J gene: TRBJ1-6
CDR3 protein: CASSLNSPGTGGRSSPLHF
CDR3 DNA: TGTGCCAGCAGCTTAAATTCTCCCGGGACAGGGGGCCGAAGTTCACCCCTCCACTTT

V gene: TRBV7-8
D gene: -
clone size: -
J gene: TRBJ2-1
CDR3 protein: CASSQDYQSYNEQFF
CDR3 DNA: TGTGCCAGCAGTCAGGACTACCAGTCCTACAATGAGCAGTTCTTC

V gene: TRBV3-1/TRBV3-2
D gene: TRBD1
clone size: -
J gene: TRBJ1-4
CDR3 protein: CASSQGQTNEKLFF
CDR3 DNA: TGTGCCAGCAGCCAGGGACAGACAAATGAAAAACTGTTTTTT

V gene: TRBV6-5
D gene: TRBD1
clone size: -
J gene: TRBJ2-3
CDR3 protein: CASSSPGGLLTDTQYF
CDR3 DNA: TGTGCCAGCAGTTCCCCAGGGGGCTTACTCACAGATACGCAGTATTTT

V gene: TRBV10-3
D gene: -
clone size: -
J gene: TRBJ1-1
CDR3 protein: CASRHSLHPDEAFF
CDR3 DNA: TGTGCCTCCCGACACTCTCTCCATCCGGATGAAGCTTTCTTT

V gene: TRBV30
D gene: TRBD1
clone size: -
J gene: TRBJ1-2
CDR3 protein: CAWSPGGHGYTF
CDR3 DNA: TGTGCCTGGAGTCCAGGGGGGCATGGCTACACCTTC

V gene: TRBV5-1
D gene: TRBD2
clone size: -
J gene: TRBJ2-5
CDR3 protein: CASSWGPSGGQETQYF
CDR3 DNA: TGCGCCAGCAGCTGGGGGCCTAGCGGGGGGCAAGAGACCCAGTACTTC

V gene: TRBV30
D gene: -
clone size: -
J gene: TRBJ2-3
CDR3 protein: CAVKKLSSTDTQYF
CDR3 DNA: TGTGCCGTAAAAAAACTAAGCAGCACAGATACGCAGTATTTT

V gene: TRBV5-1
D gene: -
clone size: -
J gene: TRBJ1-1
CDR3 protein: CASSLAYAGLNTEAFF
CDR3 DNA: TGCGCCAGCAGCTTGGCCTATGCAGGGTTGAACACTGAAGCTTTCTTT

V gene: TRBV11-2
D gene: TRBD1
clone size: -
J gene: TRBJ1-1
CDR3 protein: CASSRDRGNTEAFF
CDR3 DNA: TGTGCCAGCAGCCGGGACAGGGGGAACACTGAAGCTTTCTTT

V gene: TRBV2
D gene: TRBD1
clone size: -
J gene: TRBJ2-1
CDR3 protein: CASSETGVPGGEQFF
CDR3 DNA: TGTGCCAGCAGTGAAACAGGGGTGCCTGGTGGCGAGCAGTTCTTC

V gene: TRBV28
D gene: -
clone size: -
J gene: TRBJ1-5
CDR3 protein: CASASRGGQGLGDQPQHF
CDR3 DNA: TGTGCCAGCGCATCTAGGGGGGGTCAAGGTTTGGGCGATCAGCCCCAGCATTTT

V gene: TRBV28
D gene: TRBD1
clone size: -
J gene: TRBJ1-2
CDR3 protein: CASEGGGSLTINTF
CDR3 DNA: TGTGCCAGCGAAGGAGGGGGCAGTTTAACGATCAACACCTTC

V gene: TRBV6-5
D gene: -
clone size: -
J gene: TRBJ2-3
CDR3 protein: CASSLGGGETDTQYF
CDR3 DNA: TGTGCCAGCAGCTTAGGGGGGGGTGAAACAGATACGCAGTATTTT

V gene: TRBV25-1
D gene: TRBD2
clone size: -
J gene: TRBJ2-3
CDR3 protein: CASSEFSGGADTQYF
CDR3 DNA: TGTGCCAGCAGTGAATTTAGCGGGGGAGCAGATACGCAGTATTTT

V gene: TRBV29-1
D gene: -
clone size: -
J gene: TRBJ1-3
CDR3 protein: CSDSGSGSGNTIYF
CDR3 DNA: TGCAGCGACTCAGGGTCAGGCTCTGGAAACACCATATATTTT

V gene: TRBV12-3/TRBV12-4
D gene: -
clone size: -
J gene: TRBJ1-2
CDR3 protein: CASSATVLYGYTF
CDR3 DNA: TGTGCCAGCAGTGCGACAGTCCTTTATGGCTACACCTTC

V gene: TRBV11-2
D gene: -
clone size: -
J gene: TRBJ2-7
CDR3 protein: CASSLGPGLSYEQYF
CDR3 DNA: TGTGCCAGCAGCTTAGGACCGGGACTCAGCTACGAGCAGTACTTC

V gene: TRBV3-1/TRBV3-2
D gene: TRBD1
clone size: -
J gene: TRBJ1-2
CDR3 protein: CASSKGQGAIGGYTF
CDR3 DNA: TGTGCCAGCAGCAAGGGACAGGGGGCAATCGGAGGCTACACCTTC

V gene: TRBV12-5
D gene: TRBD1
clone size: -
J gene: TRBJ1-1
CDR3 protein: CASGLGTGGLRGTEAFF
CDR3 DNA: TGTGCTAGTGGTTTAGGGACAGGGGGCCTACGTGGCACTGAAGCTTTCTTT

V gene: TRBV9
D gene: TRBD1
clone size: -
J gene: TRBJ1-1
CDR3 protein: CASSLTTGAEAFF
CDR3 DNA: TGTGCCAGCAGCCTCACGACAGGGGCTGAAGCTTTCTTT

V gene: TRBV27
D gene: -
clone size: -
J gene: TRBJ2-1
CDR3 protein: CASSLEVSGHPGYNEQFF
CDR3 DNA: TGTGCCAGCAGTTTAGAAGTTTCGGGTCATCCGGGGTACAATGAGCAGTTCTTC

V gene: TRBV13
D gene: TRBD1
clone size: -
J gene: TRBJ1-6
CDR3 protein: CASSYRGRNSPLHF
CDR3 DNA: TGTGCCAGCAGCTACAGGGGGCGTAATTCACCCCTCCACTTT

V gene: TRBV19
D gene: -
clone size: -
J gene: TRBJ1-1
CDR3 protein: CASSTTGGGEAFF
CDR3 DNA: TGTGCCAGTAGTACTACAGGTGGAGGGGAAGCTTTCTTT

V gene: TRBV2
D gene: -
clone size: -
J gene: TRBJ1-1
CDR3 protein: CASSREMNTEAFF
CDR3 DNA: TGTGCCAGCAGTAGGGAGATGAACACTGAAGCTTTCTTT

V gene: TRBV6-5
D gene: TRBD1
clone size: -
J gene: TRBJ1-2
CDR3 protein: CASSWDRRYGYTF
CDR3 DNA: TGTGCCAGCAGTTGGGACAGGCGCTATGGCTACACCTTC

V gene: TRBV19
D gene: TRBD1
clone size: -
J gene: TRBJ1-2
CDR3 protein: CASSVTGRGRNGYTF
CDR3 DNA: TGTGCCAGTAGTGTTACGGGCAGGGGGCGAAATGGCTACACCTTC

V gene: TRBV7-2
D gene: -
clone size: -
J gene: TRBJ1-1
CDR3 protein: CASSLAGAGMNTEAFF
CDR3 DNA: TGTGCCAGCAGCTTAGCAGGGGCTGGGATGAACACTGAAGCTTTCTTT

V gene: TRBV6-1
D gene: TRBD1
clone size: once
J gene: TRBJ2-7
CDR3 protein: CASSEALGTGLSYEQYF
CDR3 DNA: TGTGCCAGCAGTGAAGCCCTCGGGACAGGCCTTTCCTACGAGCAGTACTTC

V gene: TRBV5-6
D gene: -
clone size: few
J gene: TRBJ2-5
CDR3 protein: CASSLVGRGSETQYF
CDR3 DNA: TGTGCCAGCAGCTTGGTGGGCCGGGGATCGGAGACCCAGTACTTC

V gene: TRBV5-1
D gene: -
clone size: -
J gene: TRBJ1-2
CDR3 protein: CASSLAARDYGYTF
CDR3 DNA: TGCGCCAGCAGCTTAGCGGCCAGAGACTATGGCTACACCTTC

V gene: TRBV24-1
D gene: -
clone size: -
J gene: TRBJ2-5
CDR3 protein: CATSGSDRTQETQYF
CDR3 DNA: TGTGCCACCAGTGGTTCTGACAGGACACAAGAGACCCAGTACTTC